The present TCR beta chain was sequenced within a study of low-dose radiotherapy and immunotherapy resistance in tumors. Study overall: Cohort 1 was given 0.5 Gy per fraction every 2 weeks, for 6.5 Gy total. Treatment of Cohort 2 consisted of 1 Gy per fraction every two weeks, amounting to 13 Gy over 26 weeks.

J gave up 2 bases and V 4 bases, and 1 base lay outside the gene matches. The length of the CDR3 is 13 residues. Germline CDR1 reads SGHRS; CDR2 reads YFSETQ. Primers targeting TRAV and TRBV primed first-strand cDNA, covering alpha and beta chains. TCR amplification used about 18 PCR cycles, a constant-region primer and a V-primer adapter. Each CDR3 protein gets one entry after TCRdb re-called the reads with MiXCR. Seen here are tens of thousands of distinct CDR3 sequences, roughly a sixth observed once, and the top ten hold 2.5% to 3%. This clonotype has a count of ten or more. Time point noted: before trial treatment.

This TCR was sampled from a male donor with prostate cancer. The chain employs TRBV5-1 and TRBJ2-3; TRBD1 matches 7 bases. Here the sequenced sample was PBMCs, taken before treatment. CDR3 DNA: TGCGCCAGCAGCGACAGGGTCACAGATACGCAGTATTTT. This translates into CASSDRVTDTQYF.